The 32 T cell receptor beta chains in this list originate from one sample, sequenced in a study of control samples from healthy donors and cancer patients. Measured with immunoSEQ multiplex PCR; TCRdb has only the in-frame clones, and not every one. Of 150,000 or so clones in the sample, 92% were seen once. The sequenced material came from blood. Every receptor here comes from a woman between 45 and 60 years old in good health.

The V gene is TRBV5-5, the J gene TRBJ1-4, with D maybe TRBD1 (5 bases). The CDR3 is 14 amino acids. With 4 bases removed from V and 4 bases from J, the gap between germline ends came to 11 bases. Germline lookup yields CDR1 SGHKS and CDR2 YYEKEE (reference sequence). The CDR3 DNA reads TGTGCCAGCAGCCTGGACACAGTTAATGAAAAACTGTTTTTT. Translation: CASSLDTVNEKLFF.

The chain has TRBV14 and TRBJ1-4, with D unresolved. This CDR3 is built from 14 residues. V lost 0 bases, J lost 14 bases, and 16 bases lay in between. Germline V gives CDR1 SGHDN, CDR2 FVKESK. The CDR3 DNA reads TGTGCCAGCAGCCAAGAAGCGGGCAGCGCAGGTCTGTTTTTT. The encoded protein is CASSQEAGSAGLFF.

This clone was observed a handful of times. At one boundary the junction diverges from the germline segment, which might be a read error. DNA for the CDR3: TGTGCCAGCAGCTTGTCCGGGACTAGCAAGGCTTTT. Translating gives CASSLSGTSKAF. The chain couples TRBV5-4 to TRBJ2-3, with TRBD2 matching 9 bases. The CDR3 totals 12 residues. Germline loops: CDR1 SGHNT, CDR2 YYREEE (reference sequence).

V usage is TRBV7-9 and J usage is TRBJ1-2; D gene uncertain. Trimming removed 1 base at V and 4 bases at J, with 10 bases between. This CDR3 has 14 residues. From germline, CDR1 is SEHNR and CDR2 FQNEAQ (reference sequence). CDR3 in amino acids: CASSLEGGPYGYTF. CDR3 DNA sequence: TGTGCCAGCAGCTTAGAAGGTGGCCCCTATGGCTACACCTTC.

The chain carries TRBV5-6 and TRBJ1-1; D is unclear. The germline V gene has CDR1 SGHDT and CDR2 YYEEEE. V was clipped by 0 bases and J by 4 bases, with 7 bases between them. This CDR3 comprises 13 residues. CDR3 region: CASSLVEGTEAFF. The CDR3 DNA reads TGTGCCAGCAGCTTGGTCGAGGGCACTGAAGCTTTCTTT.

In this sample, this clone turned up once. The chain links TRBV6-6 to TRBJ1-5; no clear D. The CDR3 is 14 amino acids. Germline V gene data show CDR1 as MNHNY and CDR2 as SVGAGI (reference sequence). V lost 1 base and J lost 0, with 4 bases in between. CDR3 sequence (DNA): TGTGCCAGCAGTTACTACGATAGCAATCAGCCCCAGCATTTT. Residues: CASSYYDSNQPQHF.

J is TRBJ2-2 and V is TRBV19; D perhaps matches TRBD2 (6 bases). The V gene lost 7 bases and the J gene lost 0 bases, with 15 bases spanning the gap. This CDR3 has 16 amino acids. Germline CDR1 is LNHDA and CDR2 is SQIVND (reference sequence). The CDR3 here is CASTLHSGTNTGELFF. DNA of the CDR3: TGTGCCAGTACCCTCCATAGCGGAACGAACACCGGGGAGCTGTTTTTT.

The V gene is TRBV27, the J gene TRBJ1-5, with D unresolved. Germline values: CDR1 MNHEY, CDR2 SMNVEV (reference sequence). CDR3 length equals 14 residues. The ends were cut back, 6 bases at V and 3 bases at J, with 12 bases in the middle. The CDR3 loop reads CASSSQQNNQPQHF. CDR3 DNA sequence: TGTGCCAGCAGCTCACAGCAAAACAATCAGCCCCAGCATTTT.

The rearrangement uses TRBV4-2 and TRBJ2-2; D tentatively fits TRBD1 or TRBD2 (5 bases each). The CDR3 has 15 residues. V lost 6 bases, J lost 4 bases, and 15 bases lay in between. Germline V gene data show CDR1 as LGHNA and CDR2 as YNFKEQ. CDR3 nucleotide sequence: TGTGCCAGCAGATATACCGGGACCGCCACCGGGGAGCTGTTTTTT. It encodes CASRYTGTATGELFF.

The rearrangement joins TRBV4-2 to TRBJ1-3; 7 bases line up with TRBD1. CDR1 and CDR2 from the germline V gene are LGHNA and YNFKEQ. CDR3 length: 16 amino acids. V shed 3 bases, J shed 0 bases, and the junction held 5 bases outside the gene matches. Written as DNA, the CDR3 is TGTGCCAGCAGCCATTCCGACAGGGTCTCTGGAAACACCATATATTTT. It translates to CASSHSDRVSGNTIYF.

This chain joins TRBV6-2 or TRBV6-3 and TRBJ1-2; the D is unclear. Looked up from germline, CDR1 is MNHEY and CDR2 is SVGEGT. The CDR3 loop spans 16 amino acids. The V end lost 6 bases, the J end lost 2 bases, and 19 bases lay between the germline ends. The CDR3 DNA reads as TGTGCCAGCAGCACTCCCCCACCCAGGCTCAACTATGGCTACACCTTC. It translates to CASSTPPPRLNYGYTF.

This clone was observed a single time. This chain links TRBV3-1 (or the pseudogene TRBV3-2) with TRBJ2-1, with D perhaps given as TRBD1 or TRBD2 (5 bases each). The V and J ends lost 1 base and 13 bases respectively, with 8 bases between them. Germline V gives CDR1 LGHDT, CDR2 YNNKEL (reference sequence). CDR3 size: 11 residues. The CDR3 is CASSQGDLQFF. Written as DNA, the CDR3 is TGTGCCAGCAGCCAAGGGGACCTACAGTTCTTC.

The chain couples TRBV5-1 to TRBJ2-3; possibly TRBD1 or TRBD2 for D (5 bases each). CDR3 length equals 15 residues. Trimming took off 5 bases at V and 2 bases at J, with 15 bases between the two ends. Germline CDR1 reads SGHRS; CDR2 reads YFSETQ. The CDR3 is CASRVMGTFTDTQYF. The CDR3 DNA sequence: TGCGCCAGCAGAGTAATGGGGACCTTCACAGATACGCAGTATTTT.

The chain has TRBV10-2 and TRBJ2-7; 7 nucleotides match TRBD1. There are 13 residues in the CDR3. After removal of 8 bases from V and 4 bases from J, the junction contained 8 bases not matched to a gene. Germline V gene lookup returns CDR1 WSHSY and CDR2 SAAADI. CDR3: CASSTGARYEQYF. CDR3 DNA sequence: TGCGCCAGCTCCACAGGGGCTAGGTACGAGCAGTACTTC.

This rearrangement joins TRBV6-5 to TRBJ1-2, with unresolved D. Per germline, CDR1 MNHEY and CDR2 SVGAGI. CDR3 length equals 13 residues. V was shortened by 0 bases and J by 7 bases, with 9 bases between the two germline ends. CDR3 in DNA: TGTGCCAGCAGTTACTCGGAGTCGGGTGGCTACACCTTC. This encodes CASSYSESGGYTF.

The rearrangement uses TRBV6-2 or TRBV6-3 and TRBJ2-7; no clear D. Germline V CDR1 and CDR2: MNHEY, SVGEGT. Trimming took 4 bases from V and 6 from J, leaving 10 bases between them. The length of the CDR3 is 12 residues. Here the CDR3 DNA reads TGTGCCAGCAGTTTACAGACGTTCGAGCAGTACTTC. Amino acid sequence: CASSLQTFEQYF.

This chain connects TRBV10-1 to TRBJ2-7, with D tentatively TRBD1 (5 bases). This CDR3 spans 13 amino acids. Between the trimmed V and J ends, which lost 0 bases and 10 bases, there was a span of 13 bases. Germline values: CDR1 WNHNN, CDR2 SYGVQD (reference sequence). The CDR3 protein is CASSESMADTQYF. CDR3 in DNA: TGCGCCAGCAGTGAGTCGATGGCGGACACTCAGTACTTC.

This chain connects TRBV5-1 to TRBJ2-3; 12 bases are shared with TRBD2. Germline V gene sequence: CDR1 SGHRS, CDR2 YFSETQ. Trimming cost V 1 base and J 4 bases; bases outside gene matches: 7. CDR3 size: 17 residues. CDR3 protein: CASSLMTSGGGADTQYF. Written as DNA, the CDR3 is TGCGCCAGCAGCTTGATGACTAGCGGGGGAGGGGCAGATACGCAGTATTTT.

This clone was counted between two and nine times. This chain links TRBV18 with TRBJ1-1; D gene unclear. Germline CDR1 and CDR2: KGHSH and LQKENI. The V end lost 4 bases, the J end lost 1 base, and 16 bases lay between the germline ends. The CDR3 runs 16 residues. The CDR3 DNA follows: TGTGCCAGCTCACGACTTCCCAGCGAGGGGAACACTGAAGCTTTCTTT. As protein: CASSRLPSEGNTEAFF.

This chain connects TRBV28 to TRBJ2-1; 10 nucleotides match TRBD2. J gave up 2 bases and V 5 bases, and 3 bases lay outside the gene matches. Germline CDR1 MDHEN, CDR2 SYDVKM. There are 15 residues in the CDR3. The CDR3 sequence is CASSPSGRAYNEQFF. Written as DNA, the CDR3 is TGTGCCAGCAGTCCGAGCGGGAGGGCCTACAATGAGCAGTTCTTC.

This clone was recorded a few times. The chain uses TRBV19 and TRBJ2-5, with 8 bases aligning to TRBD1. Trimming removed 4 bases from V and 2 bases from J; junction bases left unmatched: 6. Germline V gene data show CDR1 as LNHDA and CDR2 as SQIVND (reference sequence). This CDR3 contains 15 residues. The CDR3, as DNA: TGTGCCAGTAGTAGGGGACAGGATTTACAAGAGACCCAGTACTTC. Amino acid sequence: CASSRGQDLQETQYF.

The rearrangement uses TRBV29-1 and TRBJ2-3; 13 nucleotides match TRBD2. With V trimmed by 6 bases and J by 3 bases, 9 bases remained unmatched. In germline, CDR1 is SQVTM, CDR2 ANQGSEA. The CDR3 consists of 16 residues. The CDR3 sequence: CSVQGGLAGRTDTQYF. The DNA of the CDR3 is TGCAGCGTCCAGGGGGGACTAGCGGGACGTACAGATACGCAGTATTTT.

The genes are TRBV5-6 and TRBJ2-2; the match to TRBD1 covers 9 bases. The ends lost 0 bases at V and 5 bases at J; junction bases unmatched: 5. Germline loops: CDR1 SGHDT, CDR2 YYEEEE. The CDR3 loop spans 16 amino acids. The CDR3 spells CASSLAGTGLTGELFF. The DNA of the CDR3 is TGTGCCAGCAGCTTGGCCGGGACAGGGCTAACCGGGGAGCTGTTTTTT.

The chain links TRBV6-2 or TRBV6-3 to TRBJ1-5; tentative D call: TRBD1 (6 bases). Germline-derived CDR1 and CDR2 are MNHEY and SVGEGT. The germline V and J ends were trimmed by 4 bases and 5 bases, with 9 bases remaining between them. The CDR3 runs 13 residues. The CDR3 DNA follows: TGTGCCAGCAGTTTTACAGGGTATCAGCCCCAGCATTTT. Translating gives CASSFTGYQPQHF.

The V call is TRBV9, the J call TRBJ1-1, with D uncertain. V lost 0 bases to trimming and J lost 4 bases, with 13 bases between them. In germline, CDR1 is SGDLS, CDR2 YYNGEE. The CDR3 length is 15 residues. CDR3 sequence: CASSVAARMGTEAFF. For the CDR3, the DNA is TGTGCCAGCAGCGTAGCCGCCCGGATGGGCACTGAAGCTTTCTTT.

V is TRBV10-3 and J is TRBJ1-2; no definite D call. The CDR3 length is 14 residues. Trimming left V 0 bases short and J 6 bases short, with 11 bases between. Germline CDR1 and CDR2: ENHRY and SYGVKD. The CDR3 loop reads CAISESNSIDGYTF. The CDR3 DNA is TGTGCCATCAGTGAGTCGAACAGCATTGATGGCTACACCTTC.

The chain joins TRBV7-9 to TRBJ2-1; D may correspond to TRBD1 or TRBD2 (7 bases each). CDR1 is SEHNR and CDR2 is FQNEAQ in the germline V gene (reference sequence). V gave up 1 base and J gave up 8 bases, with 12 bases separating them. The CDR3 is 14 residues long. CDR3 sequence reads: CASSLGSGGDEQFF. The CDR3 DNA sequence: TGTGCCAGCAGCTTAGGGTCAGGGGGGGATGAGCAGTTCTTC.

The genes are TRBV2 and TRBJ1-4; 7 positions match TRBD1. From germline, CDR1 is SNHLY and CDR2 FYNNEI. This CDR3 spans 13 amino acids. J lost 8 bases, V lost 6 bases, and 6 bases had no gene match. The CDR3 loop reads CASSFGTAEKLFF. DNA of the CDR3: TGTGCCAGCAGCTTTGGGACAGCAGAAAAACTGTTTTTT.

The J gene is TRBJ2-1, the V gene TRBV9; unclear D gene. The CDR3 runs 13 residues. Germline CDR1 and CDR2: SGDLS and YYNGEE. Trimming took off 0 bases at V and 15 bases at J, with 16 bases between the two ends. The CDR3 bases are TGTGCCAGCAGCGTAGTTCCGGACCGGACGCTGTTCTTC. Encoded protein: CASSVVPDRTLFF.

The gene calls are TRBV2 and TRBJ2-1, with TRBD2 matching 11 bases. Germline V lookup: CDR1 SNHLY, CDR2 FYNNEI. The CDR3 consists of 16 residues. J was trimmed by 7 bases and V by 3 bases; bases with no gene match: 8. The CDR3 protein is CASSEVAGGPLNEQFF. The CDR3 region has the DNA TGTGCCAGCAGTGAGGTAGCGGGAGGGCCGTTAAATGAGCAGTTCTTC.

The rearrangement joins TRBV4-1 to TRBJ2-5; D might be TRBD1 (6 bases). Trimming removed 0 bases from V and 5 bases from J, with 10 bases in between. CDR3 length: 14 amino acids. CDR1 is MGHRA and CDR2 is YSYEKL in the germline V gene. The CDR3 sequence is CASSQEGAGETQYF. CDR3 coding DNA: TGCGCCAGCAGCCAAGAGGGGGCAGGGGAGACCCAGTACTTC.

The CDR3 loop reads CATSDLSSGSNTGELFF. DNA of the CDR3: TGTGCCACCAGTGATTTGTCCAGCGGGAGTAACACCGGGGAGCTGTTTTTT. This rearrangement joins TRBV24-1 to TRBJ2-2; TRBD2 agrees at 8 bases. The germline gives CDR1 KGHDR, CDR2 SFDVKD. The CDR3 sequence is 17 residues long. V dropped 0 bases and J dropped 2; count of bases not matched to a gene: 4.